This TCR beta chain was retrieved from a study of blood T cell repertoires in COVID-19. The ends were cut back, 0 bases at V and 3 bases at J, with 14 bases in the middle. The length of the CDR3 is 16 residues. The V gene's germline CDR1 is SEHNR and CDR2 FQNEAQ (reference sequence). TCRdb keeps only in-frame clones here, not all; method: immunoSEQ multiplex PCR. The data hold 50,000 to 55,000 clones, with more than 75% observed a single time. V and J are TRBV7-9 and TRBJ1-2; D possibly corresponds to TRBD1 (6 bases). The TCR comes from a woman older than 75 with acute or convalescent COVID-19. Sequencing used peripheral blood. DNA of the CDR3: TGTGCCAGCAGCTTAGCGAGCGGACAGAGATACTATGGCTACACCTTC. As protein: CASSLASGQRYYGYTF.